Given below is one T cell receptor beta chain in context. The antigen remains undetermined. This PCR relied on a set of 60 Vbeta primers and 13 Jbeta primers. Clones were sequenced by immunoSEQ multiplex PCR, and TCRdb holds only the in-frame ones, with some missing. This sample has about 150,000 clones; 77% occur once, and the top ten carry nearly 4%. This sample stems from a study of cytomegalovirus exposure and HLA in healthy donors. General study findings and limits: In an earlier analysis, about 87% or about 30%: the productive usage of most TCR beta V segments. A later analysis appeared to link common viral pathogens to several of the most significant clusters. About 180 TCR beta chains were listed as cytomegalovirus-associated.

In nominal health when sampled, donors likely had unrecorded immune exposures nonetheless. Germline V CDR1 and CDR2: SGDLS, YYNGEE. This CDR3 is built from 14 residues. V shed 0 bases and J shed 8 bases, with 14 bases lying between them. This rearrangement joins TRBV9 to TRBJ1-2, with a tentative D call TRBD1 (5 bases). The source material was PBMCs. The origin of this receptor is a male donor in good health and CMV-seronegative. The CDR3 nucleotides are TGTGCCAGCAGCGTAGGGGCAGGGAAACGGGGCTACACCTTC. Translation gives CASSVGAGKRGYTF.